Listed below are T cell receptor beta chains from one sample, sequenced in a study of a mutant IDH1 vaccine in newly diagnosed glioma. Sequencing was performed with immunoSEQ multiplex PCR; in TCRdb, only in-frame clones are kept and a portion is missing. The sample holds about 92,000 clones, about 80% seen once. The sequenced sample was PBMCs, obtained from a glioma patient treated with radiotherapy, temozolomide or both. Source of these receptors: a middle-aged man with glioma. Both conserved end residues are part of each CDR3. The D gene is left open where the match is weak. The size field is filled for only some rows; it gives once, few, many or a size class.

V gene: TRBV27
D gene: .
clone size: few
J gene: TRBJ1-5
CDR3 DNA: TGTGCCAGCAGCCCCCTGGGGGCACAGCAGCCCCAGCATTTT
CDR3 protein: CASSPLGAQQPQHF

V gene: TRBV6-6
D gene: .
clone size: .
J gene: TRBJ1-4
CDR3 DNA: TGTGCCAGCAGTTACTCGAGGGAAGCAACTAATGAAAAACTGTTTTTT
CDR3 protein: CASSYSREATNEKLFF

V gene: TRBV2
D gene: TRBD1
clone size: few
J gene: TRBJ1-1
CDR3 DNA: TGTGCCAGCAGGACAGGGGGTTCCCTAATGCGGAACACTGAAGCTTTCTTT
CDR3 protein: CASRTGGSLMRNTEAFF

V gene: TRBV2
D gene: TRBD2
clone size: .
J gene: TRBJ2-1
CDR3 DNA: TGTGCCAGCACCCAACTAGCGGGAGTTACCAATGAGCAGTTCTTC
CDR3 protein: CASTQLAGVTNEQFF

V gene: TRBV5-1
D gene: TRBD2
clone size: .
J gene: TRBJ2-5
CDR3 DNA: TGCGCCAGCAGCTTGGAGCTAGCGGGGAAAGAGACCCAGTACTTC
CDR3 protein: CASSLELAGKETQYF

V gene: TRBV10-3
D gene: TRBD2
clone size: .
J gene: TRBJ2-2
CDR3 DNA: TGTGCCATATCCGGGACTAGCGGCGCGAACACCGGGGAGCTGTTTTTT
CDR3 protein: CAISGTSGANTGELFF

V gene: TRBV5-6
D gene: .
clone size: .
J gene: TRBJ2-5
CDR3 DNA: TGTGCCAGCAGCCGCCTCGACGACAGTTGGGTCCAAGAGACCCAGTACTTC
CDR3 protein: CASSRLDDSWVQETQYF

V gene: TRBV28
D gene: .
clone size: .
J gene: TRBJ2-3
CDR3 DNA: TGTGCCAGCACCAGCCCGTCGGGGGGCGGAACAGATACGCAGTATTTT
CDR3 protein: CASTSPSGGGTDTQYF

V gene: TRBV7-9
D gene: TRBD1
clone size: few
J gene: TRBJ2-2
CDR3 DNA: TGTGCCAGCGTACCCCAAGACAGGGCATCATCCGGGGAGCTGTTTTTT
CDR3 protein: CASVPQDRASSGELFF

V gene: TRBV6-1
D gene: .
clone size: .
J gene: TRBJ2-7
CDR3 DNA: TGTGCCAGCCGTGCGGCTTCTTCAACCCCCTACGAGCAGTACTTC
CDR3 protein: CASRAASSTPYEQYF

V gene: TRBV7-2
D gene: TRBD2
clone size: .
J gene: TRBJ2-7
CDR3 DNA: TGTGCCAGCAGCCGCGGGGGGTCGACAAACCTTTGGGTCGAGCAGTACTTC
CDR3 protein: CASSRGGSTNLWVEQYF

V gene: TRBV4-3
D gene: TRBD1
clone size: .
J gene: TRBJ2-3
CDR3 DNA: TGCGCCAGCAGCCAAGGACCAGGGGGCATGACAGATACGCAGTATTTT
CDR3 protein: CASSQGPGGMTDTQYF

V gene: TRBV6-6
D gene: .
clone size: .
J gene: TRBJ2-5
CDR3 DNA: TGTGCCAGCAGCCTGGGCCATACGTTTTACTTC
CDR3 protein: CASSLGHTFYF

V gene: TRBV4-2
D gene: .
clone size: .
J gene: TRBJ1-2
CDR3 DNA: TGTGCCAGCAGCCAAGGGGACAACTATGGCTACACCTTC
CDR3 protein: CASSQGDNYGYTF

V gene: TRBV10-3
D gene: .
clone size: .
J gene: TRBJ2-7
CDR3 DNA: TGTGCCATCGGGCAGGCCCACGAGCAGTACTTC
CDR3 protein: CAIGQAHEQYF

V gene: TRBV7-8
D gene: .
clone size: .
J gene: TRBJ2-5
CDR3 DNA: TGTGCCAGCAGCTTAGCGAGAGGGGTGGGGGAGACCCAGTACTTC
CDR3 protein: CASSLARGVGETQYF

V gene: TRBV4-1
D gene: .
clone size: .
J gene: TRBJ2-7
CDR3 DNA: TGCGCCAGCAGCCAGTCCGCCGTGACAGGTACTTTCCTCTACGAGCAGTACTTC
CDR3 protein: CASSQSAVTGTFLYEQYF

V gene: TRBV7-2
D gene: TRBD1
clone size: .
J gene: TRBJ1-1
CDR3 DNA: TGTGCCAGCAGCCGGACAGGGCGGGGCACTGAAGCTTTCTTT
CDR3 protein: CASSRTGRGTEAFF

V gene: TRBV27
D gene: .
clone size: .
J gene: TRBJ1-1
CDR3 DNA: TGTGCCAGCAACACTCTGGCGGGGGGGCCTGAAGCTTTCTTT
CDR3 protein: CASNTLAGGPEAFF

V gene: TRBV7-8
D gene: TRBD2
clone size: few
J gene: TRBJ2-5
CDR3 DNA: TGTGCCAGCAAAAGAGCGGGAGGGTTTGAGACCCAGTACTTC
CDR3 protein: CASKRAGGFETQYF

V gene: TRBV28
D gene: .
clone size: .
J gene: TRBJ1-1
CDR3 DNA: TGTGCCAGCAGTTTATGGGACAGAGTAAACACTGAAGCTTTCTTT
CDR3 protein: CASSLWDRVNTEAFF

V gene: TRBV7-2
D gene: .
clone size: .
J gene: TRBJ2-2
CDR3 DNA: TGTGCCAGCAGCCTGGTGGCAGTAGGAGGGGCTTTTACCGGGGAGCTGTTTTTT
CDR3 protein: CASSLVAVGGAFTGELFF

V gene: TRBV15
D gene: .
clone size: .
J gene: TRBJ1-2
CDR3 DNA: TGTGCCACCAGCAGAGATCCTCCAACAGGGCAAAAGGGCTATGGCTACACCTTC
CDR3 protein: CATSRDPPTGQKGYGYTF

V gene: TRBV29-1
D gene: TRBD2
clone size: once
J gene: TRBJ2-5
CDR3 DNA: TGCAGCGTTGGTGGTAGCGGGGGTAGGGAGACCCAGTACTTC
CDR3 protein: CSVGGSGGRETQYF

V gene: TRBV6-5
D gene: TRBD1
clone size: .
J gene: TRBJ1-1
CDR3 DNA: TGTGCCAGCAGTTCGACAGGGGACTACACTGAAGCTTTCTTT
CDR3 protein: CASSSTGDYTEAFF

V gene: TRBV2
D gene: TRBD1
clone size: .
J gene: TRBJ2-5
CDR3 DNA: TGTGCCAGCAGTGAACCAACAGGGGGCACGGAGACCCAGTACTTC
CDR3 protein: CASSEPTGGTETQYF

V gene: TRBV2
D gene: TRBD2
clone size: .
J gene: TRBJ2-3
CDR3 DNA: TGTGCCAGCAGTGAGGGCGGGGGGGGAGATACGCAGTATTTT
CDR3 protein: CASSEGGGGDTQYF

V gene: TRBV6-1
D gene: .
clone size: few
J gene: TRBJ2-1
CDR3 DNA: TGTGCCAGCAGTGAGGCCCTAGCGACTAGGGCGGATGAGCAGTTCTTC
CDR3 protein: CASSEALATRADEQFF

V gene: TRBV5-4
D gene: .
clone size: .
J gene: TRBJ2-3
CDR3 DNA: TGTGCCAGCAGCTTGGCCCCTAGGTTAGGTGGGACAGATACGCAGTATTTT
CDR3 protein: CASSLAPRLGGTDTQYF

V gene: TRBV7-9
D gene: .
clone size: few
J gene: TRBJ1-1
CDR3 DNA: TGTGCCAGCAGCTTATTCGGGGACACTGAAGCTTTCTTT
CDR3 protein: CASSLFGDTEAFF

V gene: TRBV30
D gene: .
clone size: few
J gene: TRBJ1-1
CDR3 DNA: TGTGCCTGGGCGGGACACCCGAACACTGAAGCTTTCTTT
CDR3 protein: CAWAGHPNTEAFF

V gene: TRBV4-3
D gene: .
clone size: .
J gene: TRBJ1-1
CDR3 DNA: TGCGCCAGCAGCCAACAATGGACGGAGGGGACTGAAGCTTTCTTT
CDR3 protein: CASSQQWTEGTEAFF